This is a list of T cell receptor beta chains from one sample in a study of cytomegalovirus exposure and HLA in healthy donors. Libraries were prepared by immunoSEQ multiplex PCR; TCRdb keeps only in-frame clonotypes and omits some of them. Counted here are over 120,000 clones, roughly 80% occurring once; the ten biggest clones make up approximately 2.9%. Sequenced material: PBMCs. Source of these receptors: a woman aged 25 to 39 in good health and CMV-seronegative. Both conserved end residues are part of each CDR3. Fields, in order: J gene, D gene, V gene, clone size, CDR3 protein, CDR3 DNA. The D gene is left open where the match is weak. Only part of the rows carry a size: once, few, many, or a class if the clone is expanded.

>TRBJ2-7|-|TRBV2|-
CASTTYQGIEQYF
TGTGCCAGCACTACTTATCAGGGAATCGAGCAGTACTTC
>TRBJ2-7|TRBD1|TRBV5-1|-
CASSLAPRQGGEQYF
TGCGCCAGCAGCTTGGCCCCAAGACAGGGTGGAGAGCAGTACTTC
>TRBJ2-1|-|TRBV10-1|few
CASSEAGQNYNEQFF
TGCGCCAGCAGTGAGGCCGGACAGAACTACAATGAGCAGTTCTTC
>TRBJ1-2|-|TRBV7-3|-
CASSEGGYGYTF
TGTGCCAGCTCAGAAGGGGGCTATGGCTACACCTTC
>TRBJ2-3|TRBD2|TRBV7-3|once
CASAGGRADTQYF
TGTGCCAGTGCGGGAGGGAGGGCAGATACGCAGTATTTT
>TRBJ1-1|TRBD1|TRBV4-3|-
CASSQRGGGGTEAFF
TGCGCCAGCAGCCAACGTGGAGGGGGCGGCACTGAAGCTTTCTTT
>TRBJ1-5|-|TRBV7-9|-
CASSHPLARVSKGNQPQHF
TGTGCCAGCAGTCACCCCTTGGCCAGGGTGTCGAAGGGCAATCAGCCCCAGCATTTT
>TRBJ1-3|-|TRBV19|once
CASSSRGPTSSGNTIYF
TGTGCCAGTAGTTCCAGGGGACCAACGAGCTCTGGAAACACCATATATTTT
>TRBJ1-5|TRBD1|TRBV28|-
CASSFFRDRNQPQHF
TGTGCCAGCAGTTTCTTTAGGGACAGAAATCAGCCCCAGCATTTT
>TRBJ2-5|TRBD1|TRBV5-1|-
CASSLVGGLETQYF
TGCGCCAGCAGCTTGGTAGGGGGCTTGGAGACCCAGTACTTC
>TRBJ2-7|-|TRBV6-1|-
CASSERVPSYEQYF
TGTGCCAGCAGTGAGAGGGTCCCCTCCTACGAGCAGTACTTC
>TRBJ2-7|TRBD1|TRBV6-1|-
CASSFDDRVGYEQYF
TGTGCCAGCAGTTTCGACGACAGGGTCGGCTACGAGCAGTACTTC
>TRBJ1-1|-|TRBV28|-
CALTGGAGAEAFF
TGTGCCCTAACTGGGGGGGCGGGCGCTGAAGCTTTCTTT
>TRBJ1-1|TRBD1|TRBV5-4|few
CASSHITRGVNTEAFF
TGTGCCAGCAGCCATATAACCAGGGGGGTGAACACTGAAGCTTTCTTT
>TRBJ2-1|-|TRBV4-1|once
CASSSLGLIGNEQFF
TGCGCCAGCAGTTCTTTGGGACTTATCGGCAATGAGCAGTTCTTC
>TRBJ2-5|-|TRBV12-5|-
CASGLPTAVQETQYF
TGTGCTAGTGGTTTGCCTACTGCGGTTCAAGAGACCCAGTACTTC
>TRBJ2-1|-|TRBV9|once
CASSVAVGSSYNEQFF
TGTGCCAGCAGCGTAGCGGTAGGGAGCTCCTACAATGAGCAGTTCTTC
>TRBJ2-7|TRBD1|TRBV27|-
CASSLSRGRFEQYF
TGTGCCAGCAGTTTATCTAGGGGGCGTTTCGAGCAGTACTTC
>TRBJ2-5|-|TRBV9|-
CASSVEGGDQETQYF
TGTGCCAGCAGCGTAGAAGGGGGAGACCAAGAGACCCAGTACTTC
>TRBJ1-1|-|TRBV12-5|-
CASGSPKIRQTRDTEAFF
TGTGCTAGTGGTTCCCCTAAAATAAGACAAACGAGGGACACTGAAGCTTTCTTT
>TRBJ2-1|-|TRBV28|-
CASSPSGGTPPNEQFF
TGTGCCAGCAGCCCTTCGGGTGGGACACCTCCTAATGAGCAGTTCTTC
>TRBJ2-7|TRBD1|TRBV27|few
CASSSWTGRQLDEQYF
TGTGCCAGCAGTTCCTGGACAGGCCGACAACTGGACGAGCAGTACTTC
>TRBJ2-1|TRBD2|TRBV5-1|-
CASSTSGRTNNEQFF
TGCGCCAGCTCGACTAGCGGGAGAACCAACAATGAGCAGTTCTTC
>TRBJ1-6|TRBD1|TRBV6-1|-
CASTDRVQRSPLHF
TGTGCCAGCACCGACAGGGTGCAGCGGTCACCCCTCCACTTT
>TRBJ1-6|-|TRBV30|-
CAWGMDRGGSPLHF
TGTGCCTGGGGAATGGACCGGGGAGGATCACCCCTCCACTTT
>TRBJ1-2|TRBD1|TRBV27|-
CASSLTGTGYGYTF
TGTGCCAGCAGTTTAACCGGGACAGGTTATGGCTACACCTTC
>TRBJ1-5|-|TRBV4-1|-
CASSQGRVGQPQHF
TGCGCCAGCAGCCAAGGCAGGGTTGGCCAGCCCCAGCATTTT
>TRBJ2-5|-|TRBV10-3|-
CAISLQAWAAQYF
TGTGCCATCAGTCTCCAAGCTTGGGCCGCCCAGTACTTC